The sequence of this TCR beta chain was determined in a study of graft-versus-host responses after intestinal transplantation. Germline values: CDR1 PRHDT, CDR2 FYEKMQ (reference sequence). The V end lost 5 bases, the J end lost 5 bases, and 18 bases lay between the germline ends. CDR3 length: 15 residues. Libraries were prepared by immunoSEQ multiplex PCR; TCRdb keeps only in-frame clonotypes and omits some of them. Among more than 65,000 clones listed, around 93% were seen once. A word on this clone: Antigen: not known.

The sample here was unstimulated CD8+ T cells sorted from spleen or lymph node cells, taken before transplant. The TCR was taken from a human donor who was the organ donor for an intestinal transplant. This rearrangement joins TRBV13 to TRBJ1-2; a weak D match, TRBD1 (6 bases). CDR3 in amino acids: CASSPNREKAYGYTF. The CDR3 nucleotides read TGTGCCAGCAGCCCGAACAGGGAAAAAGCATATGGCTACACCTTC. Full variable domain (remainder filled in from reference TRBV13 and TRBJ1-2): AAGVIQSPRHLIKEKRETATLKCYPIPRHDTVYWYQQGPGQDPQFLISFYEKMQSDKGSIPDRFSAQQFSDYHSELNMSSLELGDSALYFCASSPNREKAYGYTFGSGTRLTVV.